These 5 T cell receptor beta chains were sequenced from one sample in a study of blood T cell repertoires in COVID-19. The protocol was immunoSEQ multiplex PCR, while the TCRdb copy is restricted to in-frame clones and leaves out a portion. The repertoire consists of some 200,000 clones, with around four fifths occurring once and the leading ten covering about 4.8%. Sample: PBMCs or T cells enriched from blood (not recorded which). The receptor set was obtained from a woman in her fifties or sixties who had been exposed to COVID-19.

The CDR3 reads CASSDGPQGGDTQYF. Written as DNA, the CDR3 is TGTGCCAGCAGTGACGGGCCTCAAGGTGGAGATACGCAGTATTTT. V usage is TRBV6-4 and J usage is TRBJ2-3; D call uncertain. This CDR3 has 15 residues. Germline V CDR1 and CDR2: MRHNA, SNTAGT. The V end lost 2 bases, the J end lost 5 bases, and 14 bases lay between the germline ends.

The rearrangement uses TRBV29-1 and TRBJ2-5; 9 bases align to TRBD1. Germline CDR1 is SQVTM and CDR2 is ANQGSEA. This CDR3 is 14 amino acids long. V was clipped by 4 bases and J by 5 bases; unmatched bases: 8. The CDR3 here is CSVGMGQGRETQYF. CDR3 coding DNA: TGCAGCGTTGGGATGGGACAGGGAAGGGAGACCCAGTACTTC.

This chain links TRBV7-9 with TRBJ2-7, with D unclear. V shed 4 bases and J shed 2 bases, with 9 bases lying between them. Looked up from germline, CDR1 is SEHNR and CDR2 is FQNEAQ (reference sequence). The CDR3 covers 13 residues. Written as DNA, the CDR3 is TGTGCCAGCAGCTCAGACACGACCTACGAGCAGTACTTC. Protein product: CASSSDTTYEQYF.

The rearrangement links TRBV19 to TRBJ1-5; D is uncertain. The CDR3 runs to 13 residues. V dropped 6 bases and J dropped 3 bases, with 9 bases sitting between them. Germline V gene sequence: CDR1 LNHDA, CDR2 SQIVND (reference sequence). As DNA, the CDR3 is TGTGCCAGTAGGGAGGGCCCCAATCAGCCCCAGCATTTT. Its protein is CASREGPNQPQHF. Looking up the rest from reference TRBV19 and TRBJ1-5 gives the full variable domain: DGGITQSPKYLFRKEGQNVTLSCEQNLNHDAMYWYRQDPGQGLRLIYYSQIVNDFQKGDIAEGYSVSREKKESFPLTVTSAQKNPTAFYLCASREGPNQPQHFGDGTRLSIL.

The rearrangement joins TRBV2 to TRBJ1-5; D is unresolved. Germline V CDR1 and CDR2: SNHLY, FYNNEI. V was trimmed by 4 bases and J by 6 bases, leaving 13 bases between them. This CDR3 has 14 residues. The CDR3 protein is CASSAPGVPQPQHF. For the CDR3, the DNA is TGTGCCAGCAGTGCCCCGGGTGTTCCTCAGCCCCAGCATTTT.